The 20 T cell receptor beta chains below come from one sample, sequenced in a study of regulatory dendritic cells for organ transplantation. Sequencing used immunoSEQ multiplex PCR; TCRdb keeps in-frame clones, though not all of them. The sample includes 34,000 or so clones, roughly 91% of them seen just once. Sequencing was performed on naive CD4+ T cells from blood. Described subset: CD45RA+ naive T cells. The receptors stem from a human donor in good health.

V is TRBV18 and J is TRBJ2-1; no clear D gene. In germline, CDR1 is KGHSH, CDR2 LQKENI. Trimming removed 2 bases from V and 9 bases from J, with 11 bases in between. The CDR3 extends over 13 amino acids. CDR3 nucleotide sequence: TGTGCCAGCTCACCATTTGGGTGGGTTGAGCAGTTCTTC. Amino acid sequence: CASSPFGWVEQFF.

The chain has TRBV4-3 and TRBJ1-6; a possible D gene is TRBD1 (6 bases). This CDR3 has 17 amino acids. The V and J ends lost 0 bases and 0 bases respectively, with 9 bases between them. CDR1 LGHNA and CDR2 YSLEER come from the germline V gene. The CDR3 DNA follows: TGCGCCAGCAGCCAAGAGGACAGCAGCTCCTATAATTCACCCCTCCACTTT. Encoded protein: CASSQEDSSSYNSPLHF.

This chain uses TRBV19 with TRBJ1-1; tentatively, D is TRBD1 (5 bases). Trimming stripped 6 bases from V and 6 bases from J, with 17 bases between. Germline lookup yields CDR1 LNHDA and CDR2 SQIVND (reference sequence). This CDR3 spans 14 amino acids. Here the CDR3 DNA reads TGTGCCAGTAGCCAAAGGCAGGGTTACGCTGAAGCTTTCTTT. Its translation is CASSQRQGYAEAFF.

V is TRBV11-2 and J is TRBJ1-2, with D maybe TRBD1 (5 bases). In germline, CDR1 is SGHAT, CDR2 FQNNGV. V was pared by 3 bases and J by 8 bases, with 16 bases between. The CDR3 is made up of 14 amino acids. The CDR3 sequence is CASSFSPGSIGYTF. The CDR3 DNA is TGTGCCAGCAGCTTTTCTCCAGGGTCGATCGGCTACACCTTC.

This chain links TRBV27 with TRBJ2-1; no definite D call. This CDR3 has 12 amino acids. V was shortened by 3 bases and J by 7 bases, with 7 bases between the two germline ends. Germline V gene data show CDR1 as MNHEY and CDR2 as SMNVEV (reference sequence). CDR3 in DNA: TGTGCCAGCAGTTTTTTGGTAAATGAGCAGTTCTTC. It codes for CASSFLVNEQFF.

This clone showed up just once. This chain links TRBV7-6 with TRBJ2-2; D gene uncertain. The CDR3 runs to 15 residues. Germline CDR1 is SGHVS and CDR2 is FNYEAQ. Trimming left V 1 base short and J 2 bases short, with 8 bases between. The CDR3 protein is CASSLGASNTGELFF. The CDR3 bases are TGTGCCAGCAGCTTAGGTGCCAGCAACACCGGGGAGCTGTTTTTT.

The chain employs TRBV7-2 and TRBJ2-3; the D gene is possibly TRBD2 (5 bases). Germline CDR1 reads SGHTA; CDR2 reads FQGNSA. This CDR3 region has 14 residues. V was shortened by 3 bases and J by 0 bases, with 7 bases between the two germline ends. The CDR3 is CASSLRASTDTQYF. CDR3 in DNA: TGTGCCAGCAGCTTGCGGGCCAGCACAGATACGCAGTATTTT.

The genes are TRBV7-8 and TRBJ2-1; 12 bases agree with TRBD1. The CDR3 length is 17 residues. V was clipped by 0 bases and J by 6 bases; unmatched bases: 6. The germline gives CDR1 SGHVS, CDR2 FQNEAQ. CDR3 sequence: CASSLAAGTGGRNEQFF. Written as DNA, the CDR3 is TGTGCCAGCAGCTTAGCTGCCGGGACAGGGGGCCGCAATGAGCAGTTCTTC.

DNA of the CDR3: TGTGCCAGCAGCTCCCGAGTGGGCGGGGGGAGCGAGCAGTACTTC. Residues: CASSSRVGGGSEQYF. The chain uses TRBV7-6 and TRBJ2-7; 8 bases are a match to TRBD2. The V segment lost 4 bases and the J segment 6 bases; nucleotides outside the gene matches: 11. Looked up from germline, CDR1 is SGHVS and CDR2 is FNYEAQ. This CDR3 spans 15 amino acids.

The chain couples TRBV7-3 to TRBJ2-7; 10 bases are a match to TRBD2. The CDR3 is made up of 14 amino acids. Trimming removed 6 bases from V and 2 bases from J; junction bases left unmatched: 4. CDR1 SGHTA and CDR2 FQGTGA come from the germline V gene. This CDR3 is CASSSLAGPYEQYF. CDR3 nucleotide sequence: TGTGCCAGCAGTTCACTAGCGGGGCCCTACGAGCAGTACTTC.

The CDR3 region is CASSVTVGGNQPQHF. DNA of the CDR3: TGTGCCAGCAGCGTAACAGTGGGTGGCAATCAGCCCCAGCATTTT. The gene calls are TRBV9 and TRBJ1-5; no reliable D call. The CDR3 covers 15 residues. The V end was cut by 1 base, the J end by 2 bases, with 10 bases between. Germline loops: CDR1 SGDLS, CDR2 YYNGEE.

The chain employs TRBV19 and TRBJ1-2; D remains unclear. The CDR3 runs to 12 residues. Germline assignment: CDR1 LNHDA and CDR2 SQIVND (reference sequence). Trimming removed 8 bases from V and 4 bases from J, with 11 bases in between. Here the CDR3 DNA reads TGTGCCAGTCTTGGATGGAGCTATGGCTACACCTTC. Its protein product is CASLGWSYGYTF.

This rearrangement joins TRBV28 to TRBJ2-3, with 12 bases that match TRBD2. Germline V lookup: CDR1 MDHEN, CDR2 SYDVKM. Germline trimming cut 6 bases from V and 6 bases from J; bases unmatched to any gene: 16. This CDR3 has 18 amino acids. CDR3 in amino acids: CASSPPELAGGRVDTQYF. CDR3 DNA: TGTGCCAGCAGCCCCCCGGAACTAGCGGGAGGCAGGGTGGATACGCAGTATTTT.

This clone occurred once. The CDR3 sequence: CASSEHPNLEKLFF. CDR3 nucleotide sequence: TGTGCCAGCAGTGAACATCCGAATCTCGAAAAACTGTTTTTT. V usage is TRBV2 and J usage is TRBJ1-4; D not certain. The length of the CDR3 is 14 residues. V lost 2 bases and J 8 bases, leaving 12 bases between the germline ends. Germline V gives CDR1 SNHLY, CDR2 FYNNEI. The full variable domain, its missing parts supplied by reference TRBV2 and TRBJ1-4, is EPEVTQTPSHQVTQMGQEVILRCVPISNHLYFYWYRQILGQKVEFLVSFYNNEISEKSEIFDDQFSVERPDGSNFTLKIRSTKLEDSAMYFCASSEHPNLEKLFFGSGTQLSVL.

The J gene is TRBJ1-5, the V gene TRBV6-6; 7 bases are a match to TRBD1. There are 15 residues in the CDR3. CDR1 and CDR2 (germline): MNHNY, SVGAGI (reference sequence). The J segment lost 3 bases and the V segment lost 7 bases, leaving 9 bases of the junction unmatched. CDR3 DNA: TGTGCCAGCACATCGACAGGGCAGTACAATCAGCCCCAGCATTTT. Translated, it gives CASTSTGQYNQPQHF.

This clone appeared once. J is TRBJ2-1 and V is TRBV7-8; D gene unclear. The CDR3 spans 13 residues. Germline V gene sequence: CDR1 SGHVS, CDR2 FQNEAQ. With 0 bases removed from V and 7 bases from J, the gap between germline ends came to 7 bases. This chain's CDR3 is CASSLAAGNEQFF. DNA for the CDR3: TGTGCCAGCAGCTTAGCGGCCGGGAATGAGCAGTTCTTC.

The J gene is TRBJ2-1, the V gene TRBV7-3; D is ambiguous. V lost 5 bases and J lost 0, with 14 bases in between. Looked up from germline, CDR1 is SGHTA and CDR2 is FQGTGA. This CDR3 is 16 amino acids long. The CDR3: CASSNPLSGSYNEQFF. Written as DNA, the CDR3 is TGTGCCAGCAGCAACCCGCTATCGGGCTCCTACAATGAGCAGTTCTTC.

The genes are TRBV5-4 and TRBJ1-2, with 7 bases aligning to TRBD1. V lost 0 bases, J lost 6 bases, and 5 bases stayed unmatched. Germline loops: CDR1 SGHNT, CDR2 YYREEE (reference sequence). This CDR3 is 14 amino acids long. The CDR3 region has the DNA TGTGCCAGCAGCTTGGACAGGGGAGGGAATGGCTACACCTTC. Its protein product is CASSLDRGGNGYTF.

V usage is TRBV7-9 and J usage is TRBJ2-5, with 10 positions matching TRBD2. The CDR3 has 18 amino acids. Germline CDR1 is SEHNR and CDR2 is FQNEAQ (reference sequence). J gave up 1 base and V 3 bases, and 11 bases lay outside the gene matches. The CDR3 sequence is CASSFLLAGASGQETQYF. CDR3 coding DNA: TGTGCCAGCAGCTTCTTGCTAGCGGGAGCGTCGGGCCAAGAGACCCAGTACTTC.

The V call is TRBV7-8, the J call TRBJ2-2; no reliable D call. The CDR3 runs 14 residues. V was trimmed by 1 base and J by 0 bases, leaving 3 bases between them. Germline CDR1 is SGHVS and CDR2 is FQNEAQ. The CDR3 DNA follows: TGTGCCAGCAGCTTAGACTCGAACACCGGGGAGCTGTTTTTT. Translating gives CASSLDSNTGELFF.